This TCR beta chain originates from a study of cytomegalovirus exposure and HLA in healthy donors. The PCR made use of 60 Vbeta and 13 Jbeta primers. Generated by immunoSEQ multiplex PCR, the TCRdb table keeps only in-frame clones and is missing some. The repertoire holds around 120,000 clones, with around 78% as singletons. Trimming shortened V by 5 bases and J by 6 bases, and 13 bases separated the two germline ends. Per germline, CDR1 MNHEY and CDR2 SVGAGI. This CDR3 region has 13 residues. The chain recombines TRBV6-5 with TRBJ1-2; tentatively, D is TRBD1 (5 bases). Sequencing used PBMCs. The sequence was collected from a woman aged 40 to 50 in good health and CMV-seronegative. The CDR3 loop reads CASSLRGEDGYTF. CDR3 DNA: TGTGCCAGCAGTCTACGGGGGGAGGATGGCTACACCTTC.